This TCR beta chain comes out of a study of identical twins. Regarding the study as a whole: Conclusions relied on cross-sectional statistical analysis, not following the same donors.

TCRdb ran MiXCR on the 5' RACE reads and lists one entry per CDR3 protein. In the table there are 600,000 to 850,000 distinct CDR3 sequences, around a sixth of which are singletons. This clonotype has a handful of counts. Its specificity is not known. V lost 3 bases, J lost 9 bases, and 1 base stayed unmatched. Germline values: CDR1 PRHDT, CDR2 FYEKMQ (reference sequence). CDR3 size: 13 residues. These data also featured in a second study, about T cells expressing NK-cell markers. From that paper: The use of an anti-gamma-delta TCR antibody, which was added in several experiments, restricted sorting to T cells expressing alpha-beta TCR.

This sequence joins TRBV13 and TRBJ1-6, with TRBD1 matching 8 bases. Input material: PBMCs. This receptor was taken from a woman aged 18 to 35 in good health. CDR3 loop: CASSFDRGSPLHF. The CDR3 bases are TGTGCCAGCAGCTTCGACAGGGGTTCACCCCTCCACTTT.